The clone carrying this TCR beta chain came up a few times. The antigen is not known. The data derive from a study of T cells in Graves' hyperthyroidism and ophthalmopathy. Pregnant or lactating patients were excluded, as were those with uncontrolled infection or other autoimmune disease. Each diagnosis drew on symptoms, thyroxine, TRAb, thyroid ultrasound and orbital computed tomography findings. General study results and limits: In blood, most of the thyroid clonotypes expanded above 0.001 were also present. Model predictions of ophthalmopathy came a median about six months before onset.

RNA transcripts were the template for amplifying TCR beta CDR3 regions. HTBI primers were employed in a first-round RT-PCR of the TCR CDR3. TCRdb redid the calling of the multiplex PCR reads with MiXCR, one entry per CDR3 protein. The sample lists 550,000 to 700,000 distinct CDR3 sequences, around 45% occurring once. The CDR3 has 14 amino acids. The V segment lost 6 bases and the J segment 7 bases; nucleotides outside the gene matches: 9. Germline CDR1 LGHDT, CDR2 YNNKEL (reference sequence). V and J are TRBV3-1 and TRBJ2-7; 10 positions agree with TRBD1. This clonotype originated in an adult woman with Graves' disease, either hyperthyroidism or ophthalmopathy (not recorded which). The sequenced sample was peripheral blood or thyroid tissue (not recorded which). The CDR3 DNA is TGTGCCAGCAGAGAAGGAGACAGGGGGCGAGAGCAGTACTTC. Its translation: CASREGDRGREQYF.